Following are 7 T cell receptor beta chains from one sample sequenced in a study of prognosis after radiotherapy for stage I lung cancer. Two-round multiplex PCR, the amplification method, yielded TCR beta CDR3 from genomic DNA. Primers specific to each TRBV and TRBJ gene were used in first-round PCR. From the multiplex PCR reads, TCRdb called clonotypes with MiXCR, one entry per CDR3 protein. This sample yields tens of thousands of distinct CDR3 sequences, of which roughly 24% are seen a single time; under 30% belongs to the top ten. The specimen was PBMCs, collected before or after stereotactic body radiation therapy (not recorded which). The origin of the receptors is a donor over 45 with non-small cell lung cancer.

Points on this clonotype: Sequence at one end of the junction differs from germline and may be a read error. The J gene is TRBJ2-6, the V gene TRBV6-1; TRBD1 agrees at 7 bases. Germline-derived CDR1 and CDR2 are MNHNS and SASEGT. The CDR3 totals 15 residues. CDR3 loop: CASSPEGAGENVMTF. The CDR3 DNA is TGTGCCAGCAGTCCTGAGGGGGCTGGGGAAAACGTCATGACTTTC.

This clonotype came up many times. The chain couples TRBV11-2 to TRBJ2-7, with D possibly being TRBD1 or TRBD2 (5 bases each). The length of the CDR3 is 13 residues. Germline CDR1 reads SGHAT; CDR2 reads FQNNGV. Trimming cost V 8 bases and J 3 bases, with 14 bases left between them. The CDR3 nucleotides read TGTGCCAGCGGGAGAGGGGCCCTCTACGAGCAGTACTTC. It codes for CASGRGALYEQYF.

This clonotype has at least ten counts. The chain uses TRBV6-1 and TRBJ2-6, with unresolved D. Germline V gene lookup returns CDR1 MNHNS and CDR2 SASEGT. There are 16 residues in the CDR3. V lost 2 bases and J lost 1, with 9 bases in between. CDR3 protein: CASSESGLSGANVLTF. The CDR3 bases are TGTGCCAGCAGTGAATCAGGTCTGTCTGGGGCCAACGTCCTGACTTTC.

At least ten counts were recorded for this clonotype. The chain links TRBV19 to TRBJ1-6; tentatively, D is TRBD1 (6 bases). V was shortened by 3 bases and J by 9 bases, with 12 bases between the two germline ends. There are 14 residues in the CDR3. Germline CDR1 reads LNHDA; CDR2 reads SQIVND (reference sequence). The CDR3, as DNA: TGTGCCAGTAGTATCCGACAGGTTGGTTCACCCCTCCACTTT. Protein: CASSIRQVGSPLHF.

This clonotype was recorded many times. The chain uses TRBV20-1 and TRBJ2-3; 8 bases match TRBD2. J lost 4 bases, V lost 3 bases, and 12 bases had no gene match. The germline gives CDR1 DFQATT, CDR2 SNEGSKA (reference sequence). This CDR3 contains 16 residues. CDR3 sequence reads: CSASERSGRWADTQYF. The DNA for the CDR3 is TGCAGTGCTAGCGAAAGAAGCGGGAGATGGGCAGATACGCAGTATTTT.

This clonotype was counted ten times or more. This chain links TRBV2 with TRBJ2-3; TRBD2 matches at 9 bases. Germline-derived CDR1 and CDR2 are SNHLY and FYNNEI. Trimming cost V 8 bases and J 3 bases; bases outside gene matches: 3. The CDR3 consists of 13 residues. Here the CDR3 reads CASGLAYTDTQYF. CDR3 bases: TGTGCCAGCGGACTAGCGTATACAGATACGCAGTATTTT.

There are many counts of this clonotype. The rearrangement joins TRBV5-5 to TRBJ2-7; 8 positions agree with TRBD2. Germline lookup yields CDR1 SGHKS and CDR2 YYEKEE (reference sequence). The CDR3 spans 13 residues. V trimming: 4 bases; J trimming: 3 bases; junction bases outside the gene matches: 3. This chain's CDR3 is CASSTSGNYEQYF. CDR3 DNA sequence: TGTGCCAGCAGCACTAGCGGAAACTACGAGCAGTACTTC.